This TCR beta chain was profiled in a study of blood T cell repertoires in COVID-19. Study background: PBMCs, B-cell-depleted T cells, or T cells were the source of the cDNA or gDNA that made up the material.

This CDR3 has 14 residues. Germline CDR1 reads SGHNT; CDR2 reads YYREEE (reference sequence). The germline V and J ends were trimmed by 6 bases and 2 bases, with 15 bases remaining between them. Assay used: immunoSEQ multiplex PCR; TCRdb lists only in-frame clones, some missing. The sample carries approximately 72,000 clones, approximately 86% recorded once. The V gene is TRBV5-4, the J gene TRBJ2-7, with D tentatively TRBD1 (6 bases). This sequence originates from a man in his fifties or sixties with acute or convalescent COVID-19. The material sequenced was peripheral blood. The CDR3 coding sequence is TGTGCCAGCACTTCAACAGGGACCCCCTACGAGCAGTACTTC. Protein sequence: CASTSTGTPYEQYF. Full variable domain (missing parts from reference TRBV5-4 and TRBJ2-7): ETGVTQSPTHLIKTRGQQVTLRCSSQSGHNTVSWYQQALGQGPQFIFQYYREEENGRGNFPPRFSGLQFPNYSSELNVNALELDDSALYLCASTSTGTPYEQYFGPGTRLTVT.